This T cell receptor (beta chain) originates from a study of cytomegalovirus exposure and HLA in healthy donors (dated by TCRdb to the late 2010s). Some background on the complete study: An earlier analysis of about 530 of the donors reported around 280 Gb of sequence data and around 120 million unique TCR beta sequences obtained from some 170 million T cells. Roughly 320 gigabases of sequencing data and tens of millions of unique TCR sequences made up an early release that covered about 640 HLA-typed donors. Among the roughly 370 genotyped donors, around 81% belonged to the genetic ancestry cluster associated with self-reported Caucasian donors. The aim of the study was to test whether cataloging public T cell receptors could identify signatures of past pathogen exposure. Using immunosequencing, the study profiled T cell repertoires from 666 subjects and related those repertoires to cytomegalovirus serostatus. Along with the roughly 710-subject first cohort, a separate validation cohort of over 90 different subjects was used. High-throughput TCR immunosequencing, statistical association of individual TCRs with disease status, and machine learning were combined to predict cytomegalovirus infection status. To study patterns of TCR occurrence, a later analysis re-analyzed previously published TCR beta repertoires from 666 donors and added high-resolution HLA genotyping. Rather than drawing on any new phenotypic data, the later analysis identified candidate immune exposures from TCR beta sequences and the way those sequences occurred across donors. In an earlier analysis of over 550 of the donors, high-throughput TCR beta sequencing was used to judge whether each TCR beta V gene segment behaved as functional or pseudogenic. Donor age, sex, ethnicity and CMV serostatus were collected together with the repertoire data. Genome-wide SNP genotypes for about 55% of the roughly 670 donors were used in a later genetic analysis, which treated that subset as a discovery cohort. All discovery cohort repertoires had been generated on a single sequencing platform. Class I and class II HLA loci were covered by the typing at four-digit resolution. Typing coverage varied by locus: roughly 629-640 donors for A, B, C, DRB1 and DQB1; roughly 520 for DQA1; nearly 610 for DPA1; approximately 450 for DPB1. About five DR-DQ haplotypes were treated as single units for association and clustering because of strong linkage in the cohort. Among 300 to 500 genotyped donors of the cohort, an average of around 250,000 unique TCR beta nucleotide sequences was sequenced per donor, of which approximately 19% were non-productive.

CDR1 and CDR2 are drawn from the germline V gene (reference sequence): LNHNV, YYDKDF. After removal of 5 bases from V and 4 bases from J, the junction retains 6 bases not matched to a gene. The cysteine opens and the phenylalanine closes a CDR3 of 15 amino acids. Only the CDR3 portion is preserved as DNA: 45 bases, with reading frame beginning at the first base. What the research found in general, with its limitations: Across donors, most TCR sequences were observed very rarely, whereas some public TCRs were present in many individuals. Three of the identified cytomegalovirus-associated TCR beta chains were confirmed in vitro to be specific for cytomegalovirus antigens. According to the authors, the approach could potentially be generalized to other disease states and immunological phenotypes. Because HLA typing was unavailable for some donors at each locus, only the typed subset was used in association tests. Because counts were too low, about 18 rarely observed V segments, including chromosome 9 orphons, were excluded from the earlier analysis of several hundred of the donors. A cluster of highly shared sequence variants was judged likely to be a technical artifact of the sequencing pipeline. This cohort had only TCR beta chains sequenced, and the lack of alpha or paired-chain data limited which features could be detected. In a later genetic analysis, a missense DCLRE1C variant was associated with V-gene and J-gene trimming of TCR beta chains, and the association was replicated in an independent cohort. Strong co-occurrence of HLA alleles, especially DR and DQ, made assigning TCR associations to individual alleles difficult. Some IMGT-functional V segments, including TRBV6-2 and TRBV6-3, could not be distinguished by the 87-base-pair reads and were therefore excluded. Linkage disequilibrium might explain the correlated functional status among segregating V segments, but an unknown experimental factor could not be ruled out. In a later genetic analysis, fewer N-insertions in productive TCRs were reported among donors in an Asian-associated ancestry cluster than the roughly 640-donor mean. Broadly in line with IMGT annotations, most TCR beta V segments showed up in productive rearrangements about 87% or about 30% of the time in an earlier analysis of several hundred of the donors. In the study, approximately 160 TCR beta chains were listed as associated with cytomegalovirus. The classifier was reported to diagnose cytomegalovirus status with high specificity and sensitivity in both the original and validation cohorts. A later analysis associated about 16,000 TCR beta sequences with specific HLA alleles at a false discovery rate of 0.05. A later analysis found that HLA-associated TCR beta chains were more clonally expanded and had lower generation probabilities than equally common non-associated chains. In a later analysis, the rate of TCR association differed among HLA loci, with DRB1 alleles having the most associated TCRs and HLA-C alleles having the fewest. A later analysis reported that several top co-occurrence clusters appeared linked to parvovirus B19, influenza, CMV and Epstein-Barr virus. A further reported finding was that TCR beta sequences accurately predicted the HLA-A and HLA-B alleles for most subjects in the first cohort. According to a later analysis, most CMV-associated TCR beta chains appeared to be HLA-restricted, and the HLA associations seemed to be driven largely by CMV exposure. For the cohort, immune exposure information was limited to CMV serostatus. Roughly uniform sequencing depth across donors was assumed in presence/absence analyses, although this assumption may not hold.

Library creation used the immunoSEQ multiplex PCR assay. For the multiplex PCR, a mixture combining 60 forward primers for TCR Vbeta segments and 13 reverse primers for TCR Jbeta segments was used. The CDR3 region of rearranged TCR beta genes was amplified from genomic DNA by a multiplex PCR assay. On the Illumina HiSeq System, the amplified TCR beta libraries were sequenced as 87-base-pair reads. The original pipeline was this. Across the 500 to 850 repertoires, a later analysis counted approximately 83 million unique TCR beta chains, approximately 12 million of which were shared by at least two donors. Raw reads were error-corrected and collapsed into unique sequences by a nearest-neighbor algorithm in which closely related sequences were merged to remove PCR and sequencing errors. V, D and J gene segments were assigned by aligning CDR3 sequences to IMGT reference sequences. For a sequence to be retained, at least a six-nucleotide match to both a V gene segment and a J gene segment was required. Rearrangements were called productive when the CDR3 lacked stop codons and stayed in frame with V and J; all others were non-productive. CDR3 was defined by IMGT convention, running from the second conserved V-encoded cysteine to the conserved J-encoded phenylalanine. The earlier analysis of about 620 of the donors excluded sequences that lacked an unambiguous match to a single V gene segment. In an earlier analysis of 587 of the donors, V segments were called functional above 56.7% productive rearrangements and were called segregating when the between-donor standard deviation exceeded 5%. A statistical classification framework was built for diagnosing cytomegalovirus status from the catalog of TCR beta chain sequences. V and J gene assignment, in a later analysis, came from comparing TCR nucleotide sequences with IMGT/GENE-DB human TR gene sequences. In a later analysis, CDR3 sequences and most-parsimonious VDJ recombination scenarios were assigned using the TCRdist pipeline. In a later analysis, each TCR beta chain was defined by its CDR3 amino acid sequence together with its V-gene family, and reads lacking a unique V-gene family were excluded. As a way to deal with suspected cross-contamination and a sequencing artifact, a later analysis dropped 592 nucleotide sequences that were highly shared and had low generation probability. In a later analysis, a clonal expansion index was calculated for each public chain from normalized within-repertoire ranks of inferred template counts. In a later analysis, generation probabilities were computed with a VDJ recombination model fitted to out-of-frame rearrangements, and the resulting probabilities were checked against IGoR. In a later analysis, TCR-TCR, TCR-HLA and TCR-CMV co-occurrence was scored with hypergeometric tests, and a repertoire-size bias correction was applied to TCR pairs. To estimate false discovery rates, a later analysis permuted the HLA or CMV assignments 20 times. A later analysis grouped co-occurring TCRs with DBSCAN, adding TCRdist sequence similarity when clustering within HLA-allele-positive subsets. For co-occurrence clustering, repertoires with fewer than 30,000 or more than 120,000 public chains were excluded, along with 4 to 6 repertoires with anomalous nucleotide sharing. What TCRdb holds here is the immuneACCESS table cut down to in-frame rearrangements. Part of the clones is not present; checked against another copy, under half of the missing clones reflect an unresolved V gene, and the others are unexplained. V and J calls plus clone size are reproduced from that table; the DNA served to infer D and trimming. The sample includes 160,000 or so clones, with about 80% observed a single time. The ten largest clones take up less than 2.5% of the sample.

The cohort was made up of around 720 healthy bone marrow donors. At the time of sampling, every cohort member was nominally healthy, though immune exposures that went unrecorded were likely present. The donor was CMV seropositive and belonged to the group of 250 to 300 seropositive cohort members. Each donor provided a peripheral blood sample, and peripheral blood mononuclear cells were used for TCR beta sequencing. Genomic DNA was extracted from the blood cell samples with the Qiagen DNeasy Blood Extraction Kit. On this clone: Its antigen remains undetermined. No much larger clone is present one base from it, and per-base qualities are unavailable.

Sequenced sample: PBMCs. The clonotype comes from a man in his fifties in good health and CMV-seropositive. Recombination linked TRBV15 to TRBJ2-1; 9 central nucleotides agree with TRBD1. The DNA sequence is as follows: TGTGCCACCAGCCTGGGACAGGGATCGTACAATGAGCAGTTCTTC. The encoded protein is CATSLGQGSYNEQFF.